This T cell receptor beta chain was identified during a study of blood T cell repertoires in COVID-19. About the study: Sample material is recorded as cDNA or gDNA derived from T cells, B-cell-depleted T cells, or PBMCs.

The CDR3 length is 16 residues. Germline V CDR1 and CDR2: MGHRA, YSYEKL. V lost 1 base, J lost 5 bases, and 5 bases stayed unmatched. Per the study methods: Estimation of nucleated cell counts relied on the amplification of reference gene primers. Measured with immunoSEQ multiplex PCR; TCRdb has only the in-frame clones, and not every one. The V and J calls and clone size are taken from that table; D and trimming were inferred from the DNA. The sample records about 90,000 clones, about 84% being singletons. The receptor's source is a man older than 75 with active or convalescent COVID-19. Material: peripheral blood. The V gene is TRBV4-1, the J gene TRBJ1-4; 9 bases line up with TRBD1. CDR3 DNA sequence: TGCGCCAGCAGCCAAGCCGGGACAGGGCTCAATGAAAAACTGTTTTTT. Amino acid sequence: CASSQAGTGLNEKLFF.